This T cell receptor (beta chain) derives from a study of T cell responses to AZD1222 COVID-19 vaccine. Notes on the study in general: Clonal diversity may have been underestimated in mostly white British donors. Repertoire sampling happened only post peak T cell response.

About this clone: The target antigen is unknown.

Sequencing used immunoSEQ multiplex PCR; TCRdb keeps in-frame clones, though not all of them. The sample consists of 100,000 to 150,000 clones, 80% to 90% of them appearing once. The CDR3 extends over 13 amino acids. Per the germline V gene, CDR1 is MNHEY and CDR2 is SVGAGI. V dropped 2 bases and J dropped 7 bases, with 8 bases sitting between them. The sample consisted of peripheral blood, taken 28 days after the second AZD1222 dose. This sequence joins TRBV6-5 and TRBJ1-4; D is undetermined. The sequence came from an adult who received the AZD1222 COVID-19 vaccine. DNA for the CDR3: TGTGCCAGCAGTTACGATCTGGGTGAAAAACTGTTTTTT. This codes for CASSYDLGEKLFF.